A single sample gave rise to the 18 T cell receptor beta chains below, sequenced in a study of T cells expressing NK-cell markers. TCRdb reanalyzed the 5' RACE reads, giving one entry per CDR3 protein sequence and no DNA. The sample yields some 600,000 distinct CDR3 sequences, of which the top ten take up 3% to 4.5%. Source material: blood T cells: a sorted CD56 or NKG2C T cell subset, CD4+ or CD8+ T cells, or bulk PBMC T cells (not recorded which). These receptors originate from a man aged 18 to 29 in good health.

The chain couples TRBV4-3 to TRBJ2-2; as DNA is missing, the TRBD1 call by TCRdb cannot be tested. The CDR3 has 15 amino acids. CDR1 LGHNA and CDR2 YSLEER come from the germline V gene. CDR3 region: CASSQRDRDTGELFF.

The chain recombines TRBV6-5 with TRBJ2-2; TCRdb's D gene call, TRBD1, goes unchecked for lack of DNA. CDR3 length: 15 amino acids. Germline V lookup: CDR1 MNHEY, CDR2 SVGAGI. This CDR3 reads CASSKGVENTGELFF.

The V call is TRBV25-1, the J call TRBJ2-5; TCRdb's D call, TRBD1, is unchecked because there is no DNA. The CDR3 runs to 16 residues. Germline V gene data show CDR1 as MGHDK and CDR2 as SYGVNS. The CDR3: CASSERTGRPQETQYF.

The chain couples TRBV12-3 or TRBV12-4 to TRBJ1-5; the D call of TRBD1 rests on TCRdb alone, since no DNA is present to check it. The CDR3 extends over 15 amino acids. This CDR3 reads CASSFRNRGGQPQHF.

This chain joins TRBV5-6 and TRBJ2-1; the TCRdb D gene call, TRBD1, has no DNA to confirm it. Germline CDR1 reads SGHDT; CDR2 reads YYEEEE. This CDR3 is built from 20 residues. CDR3 residues: CASSLGPGGGGHLTYNEQFF.

This chain links TRBV20-1 with TRBJ2-7; TCRdb's D call, TRBD2, is unchecked because there is no DNA. CDR1 is DFQATT, CDR2 SNEGSKA, per germline (reference sequence). The CDR3 sequence is 18 residues long. The CDR3: CSANEIPGLAGETHEQYF.

The CDR3 is CASSPPPRGRMEETQYF. The chain is built from TRBV7-9 and TRBJ2-5; TCRdb selects TRBD2, and the lack of DNA leaves this call unchecked. This CDR3 region has 17 residues. Germline V gene data show CDR1 as SEHNR and CDR2 as FQNEAQ (reference sequence).

The chain recombines TRBV5-6 with TRBJ1-2; TCRdb proposes TRBD1, but this gene call is untestable without DNA. Germline loops: CDR1 SGHDT, CDR2 YYEEEE. This CDR3 comprises 13 residues. The CDR3 loop reads CASSFPGSYGYTF. The full variable domain, rest sourced from reference TRBV5-6 and TRBJ1-2, is DAGVTQSPTHLIKTRGQQVTLRCSPKSGHDTVSWYQQALGQGPQFIFQYYEEEERQRGNFPDRFSGHQFPNYSSELNVNALLLGDSALYLCASSFPGSYGYTFGSGTRLTVV.

J is TRBJ1-4 and V is TRBV28. CDR1 MDHEN and CDR2 SYDVKM come from the germline V gene. The CDR3 covers 13 residues. CDR3 sequence: CASMGAGPEKLFF.

The V and J genes are TRBV29-1 and TRBJ2-1; TCRdb names TRBD2, which stays unverified in the absence of DNA. Germline CDR1 is SQVTM and CDR2 is ANQGSEA. The CDR3 has 13 amino acids. Here the CDR3 reads CSVERTSSDEQFF.

The rearrangement joins TRBV10-3 to TRBJ2-1; TCRdb's D gene call, TRBD1, goes unchecked for lack of DNA. The CDR3 extends over 17 amino acids. From germline, CDR1 is ENHRY and CDR2 SYGVKD. The CDR3 protein is CAISESGFGDGYNEQFF.

The gene calls are TRBV20-1 and TRBJ2-3; checking the TCRdb D call of TRBD1 is not possible without DNA. Germline V CDR1 and CDR2: DFQATT, SNEGSKA (reference sequence). The CDR3 has 16 residues. This CDR3 reads CSAISPMGGHTDTQYF.

The gene calls are TRBV12-3 or TRBV12-4 and TRBJ2-3; TCRdb calls TRBD2, which cannot be checked without DNA. This CDR3 has 14 residues. The chain's CDR3 is CASGTAGRADTQYF.

V and J are TRBV20-1 and TRBJ2-5; TCRdb returns TRBD2, unconfirmable since there is no DNA. The CDR3 totals 15 residues. Germline V CDR1 and CDR2: DFQATT, SNEGSKA (reference sequence). The CDR3 protein is CSASSSGRAAETQYF.

The chain uses TRBV4-1 and TRBJ2-1; TCRdb reports TRBD2, a call that lacks DNA to check it against. Looked up from germline, CDR1 is MGHRA and CDR2 is YSYEKL. The CDR3 extends over 14 amino acids. The CDR3 loop reads CASSQVSASHEQFF.

The chain is built from TRBV6-5 and TRBJ2-6; TCRdb selects TRBD1, and the lack of DNA leaves this call unchecked. This CDR3 region has 19 residues. Germline assignment: CDR1 MNHEY and CDR2 SVGAGI. CDR3 region: CASSYFSTGVPSGANVLTF.

This chain links TRBV2 with TRBJ1-1; TCRdb's D gene call, TRBD1, goes unchecked for lack of DNA. CDR1 and CDR2 (germline): SNHLY, FYNNEI. The CDR3 loop spans 14 amino acids. This CDR3 reads CASNLGQLNTEAFF.

The V and J genes are TRBV12-3 or TRBV12-4 and TRBJ2-6. The CDR3 is made up of 18 amino acids. The CDR3: CATTWLTVISSGANVLTF.